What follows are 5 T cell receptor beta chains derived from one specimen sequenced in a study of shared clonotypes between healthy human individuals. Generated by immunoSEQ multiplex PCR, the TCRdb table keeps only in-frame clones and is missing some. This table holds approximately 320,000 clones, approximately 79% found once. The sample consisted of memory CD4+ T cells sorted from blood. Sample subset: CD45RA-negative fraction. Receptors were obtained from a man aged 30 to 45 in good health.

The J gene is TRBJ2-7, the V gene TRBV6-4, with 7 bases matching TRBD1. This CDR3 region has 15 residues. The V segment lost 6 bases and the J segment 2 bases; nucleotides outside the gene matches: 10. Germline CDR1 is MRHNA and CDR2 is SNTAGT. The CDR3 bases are TGTGCCAGCAGGGTCGGGACAGCCGACCCCTACGAGCAGTACTTC. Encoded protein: CASRVGTADPYEQYF.

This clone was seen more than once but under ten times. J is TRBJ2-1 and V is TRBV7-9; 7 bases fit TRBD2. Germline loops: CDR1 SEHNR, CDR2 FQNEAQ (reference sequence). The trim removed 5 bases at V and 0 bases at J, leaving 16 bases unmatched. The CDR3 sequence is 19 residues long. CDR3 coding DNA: TGTGCCAGCAGCACCCCTAAAGGGAGGGAGGGGTACTCCTACAATGAGCAGTTCTTC. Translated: CASSTPKGREGYSYNEQFF.

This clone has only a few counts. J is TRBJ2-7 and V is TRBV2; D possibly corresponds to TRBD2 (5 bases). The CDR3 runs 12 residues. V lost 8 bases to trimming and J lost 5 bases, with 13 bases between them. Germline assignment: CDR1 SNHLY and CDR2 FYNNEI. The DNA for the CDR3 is TGTGCCAGCGGTACTAGTATTGACGAGCAGTACTTC. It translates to CASGTSIDEQYF.

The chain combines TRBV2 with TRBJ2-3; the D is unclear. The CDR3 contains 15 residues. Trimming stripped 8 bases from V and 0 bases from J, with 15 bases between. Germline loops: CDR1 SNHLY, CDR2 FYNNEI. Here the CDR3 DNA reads TGTGCCAGCGGGAAGTTAGCACTTAGCACAGATACGCAGTATTTT. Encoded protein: CASGKLALSTDTQYF. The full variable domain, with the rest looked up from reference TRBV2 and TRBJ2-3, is EPEVTQTPSHQVTQMGQEVILRCVPISNHLYFYWYRQILGQKVEFLVSFYNNEISEKSEIFDDQFSVERPDGSNFTLKIRSTKLEDSAMYFCASGKLALSTDTQYFGPGTRLTVL.

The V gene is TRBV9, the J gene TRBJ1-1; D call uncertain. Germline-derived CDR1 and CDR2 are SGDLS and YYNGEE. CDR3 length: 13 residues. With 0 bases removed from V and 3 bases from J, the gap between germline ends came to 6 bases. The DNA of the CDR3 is TGTGCCAGCAGCGTAGAGGCCGACACTGAAGCTTTCTTT. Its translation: CASSVEADTEAFF.